The source of this TCR beta chain is a study of early T cells in non-severe SARS-CoV-2 infection (dated by TCRdb to 2020 to 2023). In terms of the full investigation: Because TCR sequencing relied on bulk RNA taken from unsorted whole blood, pairing of alpha and beta chains was not possible.

The study at large found these results: VDJdb matching was skewed toward anti-spike CD8 responses and likely underestimated virus-specific expansions by missing private and CD4 specificities.

Notes on this clonotype: Its antigen is unknown. No base quality information exists; no much larger clone differs at one position.

Libraries were constructed by 5' RACE. Sequencing instrument: NextSeq 500. To correct for sequencing error and PCR bias, the TCR library protocol tagged individual cDNA molecules with unique molecular identifiers. TCR alpha and beta chains were both sequenced, and the abundances of alpha and beta sequences in each sample were closely correlated with each other. The authors processed their data as follows. V gene, J gene and CDR3 annotation of TCR sequences was performed with Decombinator V4. Expanded TCRs were defined as changing significantly between any two time points under a Poisson model with p below 0.0001. TCR abundances were normalised to the total number of TCRs sequenced per sample and expressed as counts per million. MAIT TCRs were defined by TRAV1-2 paired with TRAJ12, TRAJ20 or TRAJ33, and iNKT TCRs by TRAV10 paired with TRAJ18. A search of VDJdb, accessed on 1 November 2021, was run for TCRs annotated to CMV, EBV and SARS-CoV-2, with TCRs annotated for multiple antigens excluded. The public reads were quality trimmed at Q25 with fastp and then assembled into clones with MiXCR by TCRdb, keeping productive beta chains. Every distinct CDR3 protein forms one entry, paired with its most common genes and DNA. What appears here as the V and J calls and clone size reflects TCRdb's work, not the paper's. The sample includes tens of thousands of distinct CDR3 sequences, with more than 9% observed a single time. The top ten constitute approximately 8% of the sample.

Based on the germline V gene (reference sequence), the CDR1 and CDR2 sequences are SEHNR and FQNEAQ. Reading from cysteine to phenylalanine, the CDR3 counts 10 amino acids. Only the CDR3 DNA stays, 30 bases, in frame from base 1. V is clipped by 5 bases and J by 3 bases, and the sequence between their germline boundaries is 1 base long. A case-control design nested within a healthcare worker cohort in London, UK, was used, with weekly nasopharyngeal swab PCR tests and blood sampling performed. Between 23 and 31 March 2020, the week of the UK lockdown, healthcare workers were enrolled and then followed up weekly for as long as 16 weeks.

Recombination connected TRBV7-9 to TRBJ2-5, with the D segment identity uncertain. This TCR was sampled from an adult who was a healthcare worker with PCR-confirmed SARS-CoV-2 infection or an uninfected control (not recorded which). Sequenced here: whole blood, sampled at baseline. The DNA is TGTGCCAGCAGCAAAGAGACCCAGTACTTC. It translates to CASSKETQYF.